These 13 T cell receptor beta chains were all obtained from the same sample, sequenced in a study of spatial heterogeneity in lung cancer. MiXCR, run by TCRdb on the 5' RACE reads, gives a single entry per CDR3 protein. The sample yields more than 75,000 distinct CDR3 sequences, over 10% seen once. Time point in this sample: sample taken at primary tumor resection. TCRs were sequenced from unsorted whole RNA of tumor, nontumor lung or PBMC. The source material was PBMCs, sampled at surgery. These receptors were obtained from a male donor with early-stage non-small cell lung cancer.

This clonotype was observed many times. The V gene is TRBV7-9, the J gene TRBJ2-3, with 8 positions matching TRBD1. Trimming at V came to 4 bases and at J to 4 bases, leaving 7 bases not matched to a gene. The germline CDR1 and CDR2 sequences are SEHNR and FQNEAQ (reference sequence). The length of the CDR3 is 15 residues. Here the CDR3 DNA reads TGTGCCAGCAGCTCCTACGGGACAGGAGCAGATACGCAGTATTTT. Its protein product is CASSSYGTGADTQYF.

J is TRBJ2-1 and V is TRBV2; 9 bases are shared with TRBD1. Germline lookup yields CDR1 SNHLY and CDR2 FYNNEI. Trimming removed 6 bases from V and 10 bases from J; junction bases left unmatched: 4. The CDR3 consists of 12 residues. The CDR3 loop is CASRGQGWEQFF. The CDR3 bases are TGTGCCAGCAGGGGACAGGGCTGGGAGCAGTTCTTC.

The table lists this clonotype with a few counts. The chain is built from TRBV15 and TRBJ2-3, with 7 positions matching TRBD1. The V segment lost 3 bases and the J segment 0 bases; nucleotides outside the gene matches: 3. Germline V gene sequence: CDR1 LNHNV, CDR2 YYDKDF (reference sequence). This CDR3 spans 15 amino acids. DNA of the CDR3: TGTGCCACCAGCAGCCGGGACAGCAGCACAGATACGCAGTATTTT. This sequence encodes CATSSRDSSTDTQYF. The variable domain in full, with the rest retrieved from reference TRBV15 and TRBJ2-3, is DAMVIQNPRYQVTQFGKPVTLSCSQTLNHNVMYWYQQKSSQAPKLLFHYYDKDFNNEADTPDNFQSRRPNTSFCFLDIRSPGLGDTAMYLCATSSRDSSTDTQYFGPGTRLTVL.

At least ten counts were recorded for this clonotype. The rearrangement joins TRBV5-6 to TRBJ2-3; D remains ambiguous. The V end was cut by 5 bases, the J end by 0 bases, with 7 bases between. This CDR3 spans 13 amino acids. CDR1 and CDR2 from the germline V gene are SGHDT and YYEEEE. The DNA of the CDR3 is TGTGCCAGCAGGTCGAGTAGCACAGATACGCAGTATTTT. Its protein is CASRSSSTDTQYF. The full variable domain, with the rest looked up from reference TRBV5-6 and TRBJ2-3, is DAGVTQSPTHLIKTRGQQVTLRCSPKSGHDTVSWYQQALGQGPQFIFQYYEEEERQRGNFPDRFSGHQFPNYSSELNVNALLLGDSALYLCASRSSSTDTQYFGPGTRLTVL.

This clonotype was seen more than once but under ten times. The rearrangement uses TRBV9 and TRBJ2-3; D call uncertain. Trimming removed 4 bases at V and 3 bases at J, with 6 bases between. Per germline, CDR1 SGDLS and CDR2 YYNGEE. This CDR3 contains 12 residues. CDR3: CASSPTTDTQYF. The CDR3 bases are TGTGCCAGCAGCCCTACTACAGATACGCAGTATTTT.

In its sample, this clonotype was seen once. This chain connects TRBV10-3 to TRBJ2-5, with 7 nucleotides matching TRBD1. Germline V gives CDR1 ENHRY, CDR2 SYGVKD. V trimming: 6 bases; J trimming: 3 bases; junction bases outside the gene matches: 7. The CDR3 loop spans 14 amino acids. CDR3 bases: TGTGCCATCAGCGACCCAGGGGGTGAAGAGACCCAGTACTTC. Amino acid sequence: CAISDPGGEETQYF.

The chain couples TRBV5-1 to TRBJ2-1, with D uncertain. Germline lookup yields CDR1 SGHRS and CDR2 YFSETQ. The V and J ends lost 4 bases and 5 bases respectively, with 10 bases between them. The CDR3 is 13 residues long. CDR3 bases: TGCGCCAGCAGCGCGGAAACAGACAATGAGCAGTTCTTC. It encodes CASSAETDNEQFF.

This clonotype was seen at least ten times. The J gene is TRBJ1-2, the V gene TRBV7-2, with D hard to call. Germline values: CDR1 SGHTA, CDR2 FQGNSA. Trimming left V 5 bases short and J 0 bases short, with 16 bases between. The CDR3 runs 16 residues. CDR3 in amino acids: CASSARAADSNYGYTF. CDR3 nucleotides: TGTGCCAGCAGCGCTCGTGCGGCGGACTCTAACTATGGCTACACCTTC.

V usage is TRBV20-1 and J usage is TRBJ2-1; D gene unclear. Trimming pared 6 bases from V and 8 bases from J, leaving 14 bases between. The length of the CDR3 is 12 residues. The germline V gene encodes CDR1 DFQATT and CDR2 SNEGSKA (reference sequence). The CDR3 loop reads CSAQGGWDEQFF. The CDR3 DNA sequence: TGCAGTGCCCAAGGCGGTTGGGATGAGCAGTTCTTC.

The CDR3 DNA sequence: TGTGCCAGCAGAGAGGGGGACTACAATGAGCAGTTCTTC. Translating gives CASREGDYNEQFF. This chain connects TRBV6-5 to TRBJ2-1; possible D gene TRBD1, 6 bases. CDR1 is MNHEY, CDR2 SVGAGI, per germline. This CDR3 spans 13 amino acids. The V gene lost 6 bases and the J gene lost 3 bases, with 9 bases spanning the gap.

The DNA for the CDR3 is TGCAGTGCTGGTGTTAGCGGGGGGGTTGCAGATACGCAGTATTTT. It yields the protein CSAGVSGGVADTQYF. The V gene is TRBV20-1, the J gene TRBJ2-3, with 11 bases lining up with TRBD2. This CDR3 has 15 amino acids. The ends lost 5 bases at V and 4 bases at J; junction bases unmatched: 8. In germline, CDR1 is DFQATT, CDR2 SNEGSKA (reference sequence).

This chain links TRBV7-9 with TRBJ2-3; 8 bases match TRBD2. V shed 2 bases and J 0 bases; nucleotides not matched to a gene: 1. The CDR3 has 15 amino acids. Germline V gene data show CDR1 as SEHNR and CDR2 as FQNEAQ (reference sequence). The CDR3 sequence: CASSLQRGSTDTQYF. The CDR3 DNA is TGTGCCAGCAGCTTACAGCGGGGGAGCACAGATACGCAGTATTTT. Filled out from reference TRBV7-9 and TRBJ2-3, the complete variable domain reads DTGVSQNPRHKITKRGQNVTFRCDPISEHNRLYWYRQTLGQGPEFLTYFQNEAQLEKSRLLSDRFSAERPKGSFSTLEIQRTEQGDSAMYLCASSLQRGSTDTQYFGPGTRLTVL.

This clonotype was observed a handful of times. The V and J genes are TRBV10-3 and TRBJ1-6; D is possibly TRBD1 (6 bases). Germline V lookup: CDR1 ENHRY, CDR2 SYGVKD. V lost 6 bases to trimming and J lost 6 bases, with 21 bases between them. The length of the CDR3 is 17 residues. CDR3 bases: TGTGCCATCAGCGATATATCATTCAGGGGAACTAATTCACCCCTCCACTTT. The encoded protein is CAISDISFRGTNSPLHF.